This TCR beta chain was observed in a study of T cell changes during pregnancy in multiple sclerosis. TCRdb's table, derived via immunoSEQ multiplex PCR, lists solely in-frame clones and lacks some. This table has some 100,000 clones, around 90% appearing once. The source of this sequence is a female donor with multiple sclerosis, enrolled in a pregnancy study. The sample consisted of peripheral blood, taken in the second trimester of pregnancy.

The CDR3 region is CATSRGAGGPVDTQYF. Here the CDR3 DNA reads TGTGCCACCAGCAGAGGGGCAGGGGGCCCTGTAGATACGCAGTATTTT. The chain couples TRBV15 to TRBJ2-3, with 8 positions matching TRBD1. Germline V gene data show CDR1 as LNHNV and CDR2 as YYDKDF (reference sequence). V lost 1 base to trimming and J lost 5 bases; unmatched junction nucleotides: 8. The CDR3 has 16 residues.